Below, 31 T cell receptor beta chains from the same sample are listed, as sequenced in a study of TIL therapy for anti-PD-1-resistant metastatic lung cancer. The immunoSEQ assay was v3. Using immunoSEQ multiplex PCR, the repertoire was profiled, and TCRdb retains in-frame clones only, with some absent. The data contain 95,000 or so clones, approximately 65% of them singletons. Documented time point: pre-treatment sample, taken before nivolumab and TIL therapy. The tumor samples were excised metastases, mostly pleural nodules or supraclavicular lymph nodes. This material consisted of tumor tissue, taken at baseline. Receptors were obtained from a person between 30 and 80 years old with non-small cell lung cancer.

The chain carries TRBV28 and TRBJ2-6, with 7 positions matching TRBD1. The CDR3 contains 16 residues. V trimming: 9 bases; J trimming: 4 bases; junction bases outside the gene matches: 12. Germline lookup yields CDR1 MDHEN and CDR2 SYDVKM. The CDR3 loop reads CASLAPTGAGANVLTF. In DNA form, the CDR3 reads TGTGCCAGTTTAGCACCAACAGGGGCCGGGGCCAACGTCCTGACTTTC.

The chain joins TRBV10-3 to TRBJ2-1, with 7 bases identical to TRBD2. V lost 11 bases to trimming and J lost 7 bases; unmatched junction nucleotides: 14. Germline assignment: CDR1 ENHRY and CDR2 SYGVKD. The CDR3 extends over 14 amino acids. CDR3 amino acids: CASEAGTTKNEQFF. In nucleotides, the CDR3 is TGTGCCTCCGAGGCGGGGACTACTAAAAATGAGCAGTTCTTC.

This clone was observed a single time. The CDR3 DNA sequence: TGTGCCAGCAGTAGACCTGATGGGACAGGGCTTACCGGGGAGCTGTTTTTT. Encoded protein: CASSRPDGTGLTGELFF. The chain employs TRBV28 and TRBJ2-2, with 9 bases lining up with TRBD1. The CDR3 is 17 amino acids. V lost 5 bases and J lost 5; bases outside the gene matches: 12. Germline CDR1 is MDHEN and CDR2 is SYDVKM.

This clone was seen at least ten times. The chain uses TRBV4-3 and TRBJ1-4; TRBD1 agrees at 10 bases. Germline CDR1 is LGHNA and CDR2 is YSLEER. This CDR3 has 16 amino acids. V dropped 1 base and J dropped 6; count of bases not matched to a gene: 5. CDR3 sequence (DNA): TGCGCCAGCAGCCAAGCCCGGACAGGGGGGGATGAAAAACTGTTTTTT. It is translated as CASSQARTGGDEKLFF.

The CDR3 nucleotides read TGTGCCAGCAGCTTAATGGGGGAAGGACTAGCGAGGCAGTTCTTC. Protein: CASSLMGEGLARQFF. The rearrangement joins TRBV7-3 to TRBJ2-1; 9 bases fit TRBD2. The germline V gene encodes CDR1 SGHTA and CDR2 FQGTGA. The CDR3 totals 15 residues. Germline trimming cut 1 base from V and 12 bases from J; bases unmatched to any gene: 10.

The V and J genes are TRBV20-1 and TRBJ2-1, with D tentatively TRBD2 (6 bases). Germline V gene lookup returns CDR1 DFQATT and CDR2 SNEGSKA (reference sequence). This CDR3 is 11 amino acids long. V was pared by 1 base and J by 14 bases, with 12 bases between. The CDR3 region has the DNA TGCAGTGCTAGAGGGGCAGGAGGGGAGTTCTTC. This encodes CSARGAGGEFF.

The chain employs TRBV18 and TRBJ1-6, with 7 bases aligning to TRBD1. The trim removed 2 bases at V and 10 bases at J, leaving 5 bases unmatched. The CDR3 spans 14 residues. In germline, CDR1 is KGHSH, CDR2 LQKENI. CDR3 region: CASSPAQGRSPLHF. CDR3 nucleotides: TGTGCCAGCTCACCAGCACAGGGGAGGTCACCCCTCCACTTT.

The chain links TRBV10-3 to TRBJ2-1; D possibly corresponds to TRBD2 (5 bases). Deletions cut 5 bases from V and 0 bases from J, with 8 bases between. This CDR3 region has 14 residues. The germline gives CDR1 ENHRY, CDR2 SYGVKD. CDR3 amino acids: CAISSTSSYNEQFF. For the CDR3, the DNA is TGTGCCATCAGTTCCACTAGCTCCTACAATGAGCAGTTCTTC.

This clone has just a few counts. The genes are TRBV6-2 or TRBV6-3 and TRBJ1-5; D is unresolved. The V gene lost 0 bases and the J gene lost 8 bases, with 14 bases spanning the gap. In germline, CDR1 is MNHEY, CDR2 SVGEGT. The CDR3 runs to 15 residues. CDR3 nucleotides: TGTGCCAGCAGTTACTCGACCGGGGTAAGAAAGCCCCAGCATTTT. Protein sequence: CASSYSTGVRKPQHF.

The chain is built from TRBV7-9 and TRBJ2-1; maybe TRBD2 (5 bases). Germline lookup yields CDR1 SEHNR and CDR2 FQNEAQ (reference sequence). This CDR3 is 12 amino acids long. V lost 4 bases to trimming and J lost 7 bases, with 8 bases between them. The CDR3 DNA reads as TGTGCCAGCAGCTCACTAGTGAATGAGCAGTTCTTC. This encodes CASSSLVNEQFF.

This clone has just one count. The rearrangement joins TRBV7-9 to TRBJ2-3; possibly TRBD1 for D (5 bases). The CDR3 loop spans 14 amino acids. Germline CDR1 SEHNR, CDR2 FQNEAQ (reference sequence). The V and J ends lost 1 base and 2 bases respectively, with 7 bases between them. The chain's CDR3 is CASSLEGLTDTQYF. The CDR3 DNA reads TGTGCCAGCAGCTTAGAGGGGCTCACAGATACGCAGTATTTT.

The rearrangement links TRBV7-8 to TRBJ1-4; D possibly corresponds to TRBD1 (6 bases). The CDR3 has 17 residues. The germline gives CDR1 SGHVS, CDR2 FQNEAQ. Trimming took off 1 base at V and 0 bases at J, with 12 bases between the two ends. The CDR3 DNA sequence: TGTGCCAGCAGCTTAGGGGGGCAGTCTGCAACTAATGAAAAACTGTTTTTT. Protein product: CASSLGGQSATNEKLFF.

The chain links TRBV12-3 or TRBV12-4 to TRBJ2-7, with D unresolved. Trimming cost V 7 bases and J 3 bases, with 13 bases left between them. The CDR3 contains 13 residues. The CDR3 DNA reads TGTGCCAGCAAGGCAGAAAAGAACTACGAGCAGTACTTC. Protein sequence: CASKAEKNYEQYF.

The V and J genes are TRBV5-1 and TRBJ2-7, with 8 nucleotides matching TRBD2. Germline trimming cut 2 bases from V and 4 bases from J; bases unmatched to any gene: 5. CDR1 SGHRS and CDR2 YFSETQ come from the germline V gene. This CDR3 has 14 amino acids. The CDR3 DNA reads TGCGCCAGCAGCTTAGCGGGAGTGGGTTACGAGCAGTACTTC. It yields the protein CASSLAGVGYEQYF.

The chain employs TRBV6-6 and TRBJ1-2, with D perhaps TRBD1 (5 bases). The CDR3 is 12 residues long. V was trimmed by 0 bases and J by 8 bases, leaving 7 bases between them. Germline CDR1 and CDR2: MNHNY and SVGAGI (reference sequence). The CDR3 protein is CASSYSGVGYTF. CDR3 coding DNA: TGTGCCAGCAGTTACTCGGGGGTGGGCTACACCTTC.

This chain joins TRBV30 and TRBJ2-5; the D gene is possibly TRBD1 (6 bases). CDR1 and CDR2 from the germline V gene are GTSNPN and SVGIG (reference sequence). This CDR3 spans 12 amino acids. Trimming cost V 2 bases and J 5 bases, with 9 bases left between them. In DNA, the CDR3 is TGTGCCTGGAGTTCTCAGGGGGAGACCCAGTACTTC. Protein product: CAWSSQGETQYF. The full variable domain, completed using reference TRBV30 and TRBJ2-5, is SQTIHQWPATLVQPVGSPLSLECTVEGTSNPNLYWYRQAAGRGLQLLFYSVGIGQISSEVPQNLSASRPQDRQFILSSKKLLLSDSGFYLCAWSSQGETQYFGPGTRLLVL.

This clone turned up a few times. This chain uses TRBV5-4 with TRBJ1-1, with 7 bases matching TRBD1. CDR1 SGHNT and CDR2 YYREEE come from the germline V gene (reference sequence). There are 12 residues in the CDR3. Trimming took 6 bases from V and 2 from J; bases not matched to a gene: 1. Here the CDR3 DNA reads TGTGCCAGCAAGGGGGCCAACACTGAAGCTTTCTTT. Amino acid sequence: CASKGANTEAFF.

V is TRBV3-1 (or the pseudogene TRBV3-2) and J is TRBJ2-1; D is perhaps TRBD2 (6 bases). Germline-derived CDR1 and CDR2 are LGHDT and YNNKEL (reference sequence). CDR3 length: 14 residues. V lost 4 bases and J lost 9, with 16 bases in between. The CDR3 spells CASSRKPGTPEQFF. The DNA for the CDR3 is TGTGCCAGCAGCCGAAAACCCGGGACTCCTGAGCAGTTCTTC.

This clone was seen repeatedly, ten times or more. The V call is TRBV13, the J call TRBJ1-3; TRBD1 aligns across 7 bases. Looked up from germline, CDR1 is PRHDT and CDR2 is FYEKMQ (reference sequence). V gave up 4 bases and J gave up 0 bases; unmatched junction bases: 3. This CDR3 has 15 amino acids. The CDR3 region is CASSSGQLSGNTIYF. DNA for the CDR3: TGTGCCAGCAGCTCGGGACAGCTCTCTGGAAACACCATATATTTT. The entire variable domain, with the rest obtained from reference TRBV13 and TRBJ1-3, is as follows: AAGVIQSPRHLIKEKRETATLKCYPIPRHDTVYWYQQGPGQDPQFLISFYEKMQSDKGSIPDRFSAQQFSDYHSELNMSSLELGDSALYFCASSSGQLSGNTIYFGEGSWLTVV.

The chain uses TRBV24-1 and TRBJ2-7; no clear D. Trimming took 3 bases from V and 3 from J, leaving 8 bases between them. Germline CDR1 and CDR2: KGHDR and SFDVKD. The CDR3 is made up of 13 amino acids. CDR3 bases: TGTGCCACCAGTGATGGCCAGCGCTACGAGCAGTACTTC. Its translation: CATSDGQRYEQYF.

V gene TRBV5-1 combines with J gene TRBJ2-4; TRBD2 matches 7 bases. The CDR3 is made up of 13 amino acids. V shed 7 bases, J shed 8 bases, and the junction held 9 bases outside the gene matches. Germline CDR1 reads SGHRS; CDR2 reads YFSETQ. The CDR3 nucleotides read TGCGCCAGCCGCGGGGGAACAGAGGACATTCAGTACTTC. It yields the protein CASRGGTEDIQYF.

The gene calls are TRBV27 and TRBJ2-1; D is uncertain. Germline V gene data show CDR1 as MNHEY and CDR2 as SMNVEV (reference sequence). The CDR3 loop spans 13 amino acids. The V gene lost 7 bases and the J gene lost 9 bases, with 16 bases spanning the gap. CDR3 residues: CASTISRSGEQFF. The CDR3, as DNA: TGTGCCAGCACTATATCCCGGTCTGGTGAGCAGTTCTTC.

This chain links TRBV29-1 with TRBJ1-1; the match to TRBD1 covers 9 bases. CDR3 length: 15 amino acids. The germline CDR1 and CDR2 sequences are SQVTM and ANQGSEA. Losses at the gene ends were 8 bases for V and 0 bases for J; bases not matched to a gene: 10. CDR3 residues: CSTKGTGTMNTEAFF. The CDR3, as DNA: TGCAGCACCAAAGGGACAGGGACCATGAACACTGAAGCTTTCTTT.

The chain recombines TRBV3-1 (or the pseudogene TRBV3-2) with TRBJ2-5; 10 nucleotides line up with TRBD1. From germline, CDR1 is LGHDT and CDR2 YNNKEL (reference sequence). The CDR3 runs to 14 residues. J gave up 5 bases and V 5 bases, and 5 bases lay outside the gene matches. The CDR3 DNA is TGTGCCAGCAGCGATGGACAGGGGGGTGAGACCCAGTACTTC. Residues: CASSDGQGGETQYF.

The chain recombines TRBV18 with TRBJ2-2, with D possibly TRBD1 on 5 matching bases. V was clipped by 2 bases and J by 5 bases, with 9 bases between them. CDR3 length: 14 amino acids. CDR1 is KGHSH, CDR2 LQKENI, per germline. As DNA, the CDR3 is TGTGCCAGCTCACCAAAGGCAGGGACCGGGGAGCTGTTTTTT. Its protein product is CASSPKAGTGELFF.

The chain recombines TRBV28 with TRBJ2-3; 7 nucleotides agree with TRBD2. Germline V gives CDR1 MDHEN, CDR2 SYDVKM. With V trimmed by 5 bases and J by 0 bases, 8 bases remained unmatched. The CDR3 is 16 residues long. This CDR3 reads CASSPIAGSSTDTQYF. The DNA of the CDR3 is TGTGCCAGCAGTCCCATAGCGGGCTCCAGCACAGATACGCAGTATTTT.

The V and J genes are TRBV20-1 and TRBJ1-1; D gene uncertain. The V end lost 7 bases, the J end lost 5 bases, and 11 bases lay between the germline ends. The CDR3 is 11 residues long. Germline V gene data show CDR1 as DFQATT and CDR2 as SNEGSKA (reference sequence). In DNA, the CDR3 is TGCAGTGTTCCGACACGAACTGAAGCTTTCTTT. It encodes CSVPTRTEAFF.

This chain links TRBV4-2 with TRBJ1-1; D not resolved. The CDR3 runs to 12 residues. The V end was cut by 7 bases, the J end by 0 bases, with 6 bases between. Germline CDR1 is LGHNA and CDR2 is YNFKEQ. The CDR3 reads CASTGLNTEAFF. CDR3 DNA sequence: TGTGCCAGCACGGGCCTGAACACTGAAGCTTTCTTT.

The rearrangement uses TRBV18 and TRBJ2-7, with D perhaps TRBD1 (7 bases). The CDR3 covers 14 residues. V gave up 6 bases and J gave up 3 bases, with 15 bases separating them. Germline V gene data show CDR1 as KGHSH and CDR2 as LQKENI. CDR3 region: CASSQGGLGYEQYF. DNA for the CDR3: TGTGCCAGCTCCCAGGGGGGACTGGGCTACGAGCAGTACTTC.

The sample holds a few counts of this clone. J is TRBJ2-5 and V is TRBV10-3, with a possible D match to TRBD1 (6 bases). Germline CDR1 is ENHRY and CDR2 is SYGVKD. CDR3 length: 17 amino acids. V lost 0 bases, J lost 7 bases, and 21 bases lay in between. CDR3 protein: CAISESLSYRESGTQYF. In DNA form, the CDR3 reads TGTGCCATCAGTGAGTCGCTGAGCTACAGGGAATCGGGGACCCAGTACTTC.

This clone was seen once. V gene TRBV6-5 combines with J gene TRBJ1-1; 7 bases align to TRBD1. The CDR3 is 14 residues long. The germline CDR1 and CDR2 sequences are MNHEY and SVGAGI. V shed 8 bases, J shed 4 bases, and the junction held 10 bases outside the gene matches. The CDR3 reads CASGRSQGSTEAFF. The DNA of the CDR3 is TGTGCCAGCGGCAGGTCACAGGGGAGCACTGAAGCTTTCTTT.